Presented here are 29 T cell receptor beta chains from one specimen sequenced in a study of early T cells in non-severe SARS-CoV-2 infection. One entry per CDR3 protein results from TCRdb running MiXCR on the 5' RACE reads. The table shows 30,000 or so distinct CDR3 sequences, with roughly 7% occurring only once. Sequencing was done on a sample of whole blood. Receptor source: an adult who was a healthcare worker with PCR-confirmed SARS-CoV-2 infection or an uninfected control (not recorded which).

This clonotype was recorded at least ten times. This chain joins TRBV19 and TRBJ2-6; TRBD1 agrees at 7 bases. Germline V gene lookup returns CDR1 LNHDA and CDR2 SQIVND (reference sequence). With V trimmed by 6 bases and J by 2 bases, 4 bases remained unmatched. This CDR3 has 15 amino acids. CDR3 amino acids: CASREQGTGANVLTF. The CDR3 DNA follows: TGTGCCAGTAGAGAACAGGGGACTGGGGCCAACGTCCTGACTTTC.

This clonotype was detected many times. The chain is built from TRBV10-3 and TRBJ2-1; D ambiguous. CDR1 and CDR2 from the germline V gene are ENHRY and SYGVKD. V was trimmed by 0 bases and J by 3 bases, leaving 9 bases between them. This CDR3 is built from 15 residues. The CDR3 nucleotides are TGTGCCATCAGTGAGTCGGAGCATTACTACAATGAGCAGTTCTTC. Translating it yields CAISESEHYYNEQFF.

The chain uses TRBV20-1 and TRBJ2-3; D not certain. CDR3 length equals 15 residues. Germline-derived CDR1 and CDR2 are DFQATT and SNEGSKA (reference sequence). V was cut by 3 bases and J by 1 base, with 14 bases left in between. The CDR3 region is CSASSRAWGTDTQYF. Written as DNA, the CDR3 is TGCAGTGCTAGTTCCCGGGCTTGGGGCACAGATACGCAGTATTTT.

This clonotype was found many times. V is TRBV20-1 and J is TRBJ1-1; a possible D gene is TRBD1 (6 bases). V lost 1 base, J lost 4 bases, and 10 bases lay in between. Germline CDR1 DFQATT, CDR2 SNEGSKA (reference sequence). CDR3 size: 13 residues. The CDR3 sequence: CSARVQGATEAFF. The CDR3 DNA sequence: TGCAGTGCTAGAGTACAGGGAGCCACTGAAGCTTTCTTT.

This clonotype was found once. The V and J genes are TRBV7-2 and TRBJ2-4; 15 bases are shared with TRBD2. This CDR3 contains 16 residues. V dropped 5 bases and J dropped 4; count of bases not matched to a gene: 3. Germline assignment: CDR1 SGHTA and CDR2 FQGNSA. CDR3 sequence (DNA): TGTGCCAGCAGCATCGGGACTAGCGGGGGGAAAAACATTCAGTACTTC. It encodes CASSIGTSGGKNIQYF.

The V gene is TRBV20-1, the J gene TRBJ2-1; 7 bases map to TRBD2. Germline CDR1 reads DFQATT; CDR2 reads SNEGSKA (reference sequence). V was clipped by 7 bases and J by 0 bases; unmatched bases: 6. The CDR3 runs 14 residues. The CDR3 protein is CSVSGHSSYNEQFF. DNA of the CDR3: TGCAGTGTTAGCGGGCATAGCTCCTACAATGAGCAGTTCTTC.

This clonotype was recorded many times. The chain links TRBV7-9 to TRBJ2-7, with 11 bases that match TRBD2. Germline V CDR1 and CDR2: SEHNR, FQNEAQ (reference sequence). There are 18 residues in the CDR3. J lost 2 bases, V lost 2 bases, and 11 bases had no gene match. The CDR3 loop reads CASSLRTTGTSGAYEQYF. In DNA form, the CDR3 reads TGTGCCAGCAGCTTAAGGACAACCGGGACTAGCGGAGCCTACGAGCAGTACTTC.

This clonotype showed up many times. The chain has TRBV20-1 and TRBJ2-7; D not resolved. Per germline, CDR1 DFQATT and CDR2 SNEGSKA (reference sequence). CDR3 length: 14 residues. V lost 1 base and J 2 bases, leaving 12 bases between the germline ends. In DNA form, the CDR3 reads TGCAGTGCTAGAGTGGTTTGGCCTCCCTACGAGCAGTACTTC. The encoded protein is CSARVVWPPYEQYF.

The CDR3 DNA follows: TGTGCCAGCAGCTTCCTAGATCTCTCTTACACGGCCTCCTACGAGCAGTACTTC. Protein sequence: CASSFLDLSYTASYEQYF. The chain is built from TRBV7-2 and TRBJ2-7; D is unresolved. Looked up from germline, CDR1 is SGHTA and CDR2 is FQGNSA. The V end was cut by 3 bases, the J end by 0 bases, with 21 bases between. This CDR3 has 18 residues.

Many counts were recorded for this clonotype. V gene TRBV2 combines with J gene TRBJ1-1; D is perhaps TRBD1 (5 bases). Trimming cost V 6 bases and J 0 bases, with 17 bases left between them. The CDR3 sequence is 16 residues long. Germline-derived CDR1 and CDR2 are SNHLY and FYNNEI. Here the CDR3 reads CASRGEGQIMNTEAFF. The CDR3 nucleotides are TGTGCCAGCAGGGGGGAAGGGCAGATCATGAACACTGAAGCTTTCTTT.

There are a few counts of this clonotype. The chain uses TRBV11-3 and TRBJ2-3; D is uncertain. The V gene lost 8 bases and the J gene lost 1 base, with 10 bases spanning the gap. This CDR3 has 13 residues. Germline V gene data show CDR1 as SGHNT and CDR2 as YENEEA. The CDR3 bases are TGTGCCAGCGAGAGGTCGGGCACAGATACGCAGTATTTT. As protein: CASERSGTDTQYF.

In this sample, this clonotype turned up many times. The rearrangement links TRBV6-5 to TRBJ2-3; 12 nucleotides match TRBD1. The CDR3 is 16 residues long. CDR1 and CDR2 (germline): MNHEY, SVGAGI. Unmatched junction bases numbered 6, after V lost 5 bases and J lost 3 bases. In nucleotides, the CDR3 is TGTGCCAGCAGTCGGGGGACAGGGGGCTGGACAGATACGCAGTATTTT. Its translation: CASSRGTGGWTDTQYF.

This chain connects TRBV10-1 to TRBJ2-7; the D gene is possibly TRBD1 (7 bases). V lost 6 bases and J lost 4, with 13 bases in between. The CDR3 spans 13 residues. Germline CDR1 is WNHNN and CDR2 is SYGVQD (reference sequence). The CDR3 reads CASSAGQLYEQYF. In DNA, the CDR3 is TGCGCCAGCAGCGCGGGACAGCTTTACGAGCAGTACTTC.

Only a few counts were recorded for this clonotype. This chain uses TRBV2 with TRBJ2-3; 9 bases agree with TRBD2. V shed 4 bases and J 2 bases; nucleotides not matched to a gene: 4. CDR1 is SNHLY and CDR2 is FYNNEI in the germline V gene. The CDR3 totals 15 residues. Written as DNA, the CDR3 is TGTGCCAGCAGTGTGACTAGCGGAACCACAGATACGCAGTATTTT. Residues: CASSVTSGTTDTQYF.

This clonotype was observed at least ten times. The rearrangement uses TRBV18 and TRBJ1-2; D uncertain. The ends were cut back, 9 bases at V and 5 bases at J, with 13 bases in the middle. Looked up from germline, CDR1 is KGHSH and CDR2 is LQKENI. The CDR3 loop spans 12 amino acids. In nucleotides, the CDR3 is TGTGCCAGTTCCGTAGGAGCGTATGGCTACACCTTC. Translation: CASSVGAYGYTF.

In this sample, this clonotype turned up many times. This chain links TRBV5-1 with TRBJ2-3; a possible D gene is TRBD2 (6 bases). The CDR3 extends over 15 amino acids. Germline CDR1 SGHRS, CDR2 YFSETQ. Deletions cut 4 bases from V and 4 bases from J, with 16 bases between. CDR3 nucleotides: TGCGCCAGCAGCGCTGCGGACTACCAGTCAGATACGCAGTATTTT. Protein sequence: CASSAADYQSDTQYF.

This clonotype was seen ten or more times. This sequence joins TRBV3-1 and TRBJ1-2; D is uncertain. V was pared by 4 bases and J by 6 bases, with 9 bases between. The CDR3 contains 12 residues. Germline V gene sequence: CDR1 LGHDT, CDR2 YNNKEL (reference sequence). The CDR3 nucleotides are TGTGCCAGCAGCCTCCTGGGGAATGGCTACACCTTC. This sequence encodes CASSLLGNGYTF.

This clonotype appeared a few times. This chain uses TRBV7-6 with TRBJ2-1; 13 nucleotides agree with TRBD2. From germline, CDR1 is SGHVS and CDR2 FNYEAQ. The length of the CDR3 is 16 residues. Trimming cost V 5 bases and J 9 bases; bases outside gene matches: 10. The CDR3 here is CASSPFTSGRAGEQFF. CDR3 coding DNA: TGTGCCAGCAGCCCTTTTACTAGCGGGAGGGCCGGTGAGCAGTTCTTC.

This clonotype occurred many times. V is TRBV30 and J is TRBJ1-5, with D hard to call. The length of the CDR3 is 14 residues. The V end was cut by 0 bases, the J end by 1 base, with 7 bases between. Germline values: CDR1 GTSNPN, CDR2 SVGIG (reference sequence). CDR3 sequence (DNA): TGTGCCTGGAGTGTTGTACAGAGCAATCAGCCCCAGCATTTT. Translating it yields CAWSVVQSNQPQHF.

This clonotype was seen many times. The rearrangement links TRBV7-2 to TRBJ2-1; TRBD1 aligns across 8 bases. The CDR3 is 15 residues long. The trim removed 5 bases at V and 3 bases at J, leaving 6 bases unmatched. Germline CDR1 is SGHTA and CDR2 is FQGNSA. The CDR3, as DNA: TGTGCCAGCAGCACGACCGGGACAGGCTACAATGAGCAGTTCTTC. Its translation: CASSTTGTGYNEQFF.

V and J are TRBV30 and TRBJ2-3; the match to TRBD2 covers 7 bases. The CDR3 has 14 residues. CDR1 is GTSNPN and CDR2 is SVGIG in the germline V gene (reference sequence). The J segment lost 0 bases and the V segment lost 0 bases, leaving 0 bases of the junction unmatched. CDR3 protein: CAWSVGGSTDTQYF. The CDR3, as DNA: TGTGCCTGGAGTGTCGGGGGGAGCACAGATACGCAGTATTTT.

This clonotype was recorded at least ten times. CDR3 nucleotide sequence: TGTGCCAGCAGCCAAGGTCAAGCGGCATACAATGAGCAGTTCTTC. Residues: CASSQGQAAYNEQFF. This chain connects TRBV4-2 to TRBJ2-1, with D possibly matching TRBD2 (5 bases). The germline V and J ends were trimmed by 1 base and 4 bases, with 11 bases remaining between them. This CDR3 is 15 amino acids long. CDR1 and CDR2 (germline): LGHNA, YNFKEQ.

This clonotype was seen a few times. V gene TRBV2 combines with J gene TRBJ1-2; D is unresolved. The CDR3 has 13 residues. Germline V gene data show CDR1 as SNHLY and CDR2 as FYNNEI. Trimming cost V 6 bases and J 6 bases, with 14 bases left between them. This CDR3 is CASRSQTPDGYTF. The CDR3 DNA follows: TGTGCCAGCAGGAGCCAGACTCCGGATGGCTACACCTTC.

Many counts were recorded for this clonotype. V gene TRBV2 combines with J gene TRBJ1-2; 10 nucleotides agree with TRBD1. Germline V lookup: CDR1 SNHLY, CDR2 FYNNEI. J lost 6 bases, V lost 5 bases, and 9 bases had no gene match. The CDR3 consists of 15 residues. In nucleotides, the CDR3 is TGTGCCAGCAGTACCCGGGACAGGGGATCGGATGGCTACACCTTC. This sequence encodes CASSTRDRGSDGYTF.

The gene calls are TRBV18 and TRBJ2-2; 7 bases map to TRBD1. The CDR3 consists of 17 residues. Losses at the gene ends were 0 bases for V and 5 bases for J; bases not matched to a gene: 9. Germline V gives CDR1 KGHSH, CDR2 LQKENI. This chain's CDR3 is CASSPPRRQGSTGELFF. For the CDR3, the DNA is TGTGCCAGCTCACCACCGAGACGACAGGGAAGTACCGGGGAGCTGTTTTTT.

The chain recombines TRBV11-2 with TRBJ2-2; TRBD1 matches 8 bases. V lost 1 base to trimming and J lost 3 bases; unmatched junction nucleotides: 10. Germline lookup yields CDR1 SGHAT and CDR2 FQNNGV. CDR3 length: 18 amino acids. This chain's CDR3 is CASSLGRQGTIYTGELFF. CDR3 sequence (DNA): TGTGCCAGCAGCTTAGGCCGACAGGGGACCATTTACACCGGGGAGCTGTTTTTT.

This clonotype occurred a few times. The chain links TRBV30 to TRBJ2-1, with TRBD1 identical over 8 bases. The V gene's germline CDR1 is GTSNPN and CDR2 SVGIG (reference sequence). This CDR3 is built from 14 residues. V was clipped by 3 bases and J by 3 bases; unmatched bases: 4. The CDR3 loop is CAWSAGGSYNEQFF. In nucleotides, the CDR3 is TGTGCCTGGAGCGCAGGGGGCAGCTACAATGAGCAGTTCTTC. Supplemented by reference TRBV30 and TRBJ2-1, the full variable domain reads SQTIHQWPATLVQPVGSPLSLECTVEGTSNPNLYWYRQAAGRGLQLLFYSVGIGQISSEVPQNLSASRPQDRQFILSSKKLLLSDSGFYLCAWSAGGSYNEQFFGPGTRLTVL.

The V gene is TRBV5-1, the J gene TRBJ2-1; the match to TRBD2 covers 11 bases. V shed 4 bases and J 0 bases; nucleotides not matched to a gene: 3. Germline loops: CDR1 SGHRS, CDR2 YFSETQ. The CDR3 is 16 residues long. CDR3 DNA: TGCGCCAGCAGCCTAACTAGCGGGAGCTCCTACAATGAGCAGTTCTTC. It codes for CASSLTSGSSYNEQFF.

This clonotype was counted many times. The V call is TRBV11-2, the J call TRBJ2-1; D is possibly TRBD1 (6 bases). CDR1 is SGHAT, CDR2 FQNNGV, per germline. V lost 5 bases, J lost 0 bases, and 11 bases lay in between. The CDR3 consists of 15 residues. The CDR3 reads CASSRGQSSYNEQFF. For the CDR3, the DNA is TGTGCCAGCAGCCGTGGACAGAGCTCCTACAATGAGCAGTTCTTC.